This TCR beta chain was recovered during a study of blood T cell repertoires in COVID-19. Study in general: The samples span acute and convalescent COVID-19 from the United States, Italy and Spain. PBMCs, B-cell-depleted T cells, or T cells provided the cDNA or gDNA that made up the material.

Trimming cost V 0 bases and J 5 bases; bases outside gene matches: 6. The CDR3 has 15 residues. Germline V gene lookup returns CDR1 SGHRS and CDR2 YFSETQ. TCRdb's copy holds only in-frame clones and misses some; the assay was immunoSEQ multiplex PCR. The profile shows 150,000 or so clones, more than 70% of them singletons. The J gene is TRBJ1-2, the V gene TRBV5-1; TRBD1 matches at 8 bases. The receptor was derived from a woman aged 55-69 years with acute or convalescent COVID-19. The sequencing input was peripheral blood. CDR3: CASSLVEGTGYGYTF. CDR3 coding DNA: TGCGCCAGCAGCTTGGTAGAGGGGACAGGATATGGCTACACCTTC.